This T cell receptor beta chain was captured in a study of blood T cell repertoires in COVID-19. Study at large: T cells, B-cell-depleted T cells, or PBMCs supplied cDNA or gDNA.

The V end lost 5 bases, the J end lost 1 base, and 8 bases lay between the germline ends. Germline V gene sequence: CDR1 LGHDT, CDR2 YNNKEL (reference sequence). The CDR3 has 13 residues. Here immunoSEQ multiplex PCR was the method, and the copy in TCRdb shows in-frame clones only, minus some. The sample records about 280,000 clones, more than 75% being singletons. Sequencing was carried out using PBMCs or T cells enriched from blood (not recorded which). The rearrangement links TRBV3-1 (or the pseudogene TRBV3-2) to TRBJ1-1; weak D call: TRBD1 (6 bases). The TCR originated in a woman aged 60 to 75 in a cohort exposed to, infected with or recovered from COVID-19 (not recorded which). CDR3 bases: TGTGCCAGCAGCTGGGGACAGAACACTGAAGCTTTCTTT. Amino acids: CASSWGQNTEAFF.